This TCR beta chain was obtained from a study of OX40 agonist ivuxolimab in advanced cancers. This CDR3 region has 12 residues. CDR1 LGHNA and CDR2 YNFKEQ come from the germline V gene. V lost 2 bases, J lost 11 bases, and 9 bases lay in between. Only in-frame clones appear in the TCRdb table, and some are missing; sequencing was by immunoSEQ multiplex PCR. Of 15,000 to 20,000 clones listed, over 75% are singletons. This sample comprised CD4+ or CD8+ T cells sorted from blood, obtained in a trial of the OX40 agonist ivuxolimab. This receptor was taken from an adult with an advanced solid tumor such as melanoma, head and neck, liver or kidney cancer. The gene calls are TRBV4-2 and TRBJ1-4; TRBD1 might be the D (5 bases). The CDR3 region is CASSQLGEKLFF. The CDR3 nucleotides are TGTGCCAGCAGCCAACTAGGGGAGAAACTGTTTTTT.